This TCR beta chain was sequenced for a study of technical replicates of blood from several donors. The data were produced by immunoSEQ multiplex PCR, yet TCRdb's version contains in-frame clones alone and is incomplete. The table records 50,000 to 55,000 clones, 86% of them present only once. CDR3 length equals 12 residues. Trimming cost V 4 bases and J 8 bases, with 10 bases left between them. CDR1 and CDR2 from the germline V gene are LGHNA and YNFKEQ. The sequence was collected from a human donor in good health. Some clones in this sample may be carry-over from other donors' samples. The sample was PBMCs. The rearrangement links TRBV4-2 to TRBJ2-3, with D possibly being TRBD1 (6 bases). The chain's CDR3 is CASSPGDGTQYF. CDR3 nucleotides: TGTGCCAGCAGCCCAGGGGATGGTACGCAGTATTTT.